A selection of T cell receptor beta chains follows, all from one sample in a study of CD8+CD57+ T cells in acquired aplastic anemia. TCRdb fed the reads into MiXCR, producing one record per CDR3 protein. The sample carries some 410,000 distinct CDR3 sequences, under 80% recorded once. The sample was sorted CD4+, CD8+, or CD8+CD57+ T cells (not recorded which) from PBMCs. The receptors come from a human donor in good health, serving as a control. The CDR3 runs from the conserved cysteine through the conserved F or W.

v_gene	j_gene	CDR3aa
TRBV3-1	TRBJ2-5	CASSPQGAGGPETQYF
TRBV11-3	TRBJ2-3	CASSQSRGTDTQYF
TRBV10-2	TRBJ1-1	CASSEGPGPTTRAFF
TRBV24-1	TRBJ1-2	CATSDPKTAGGYTF
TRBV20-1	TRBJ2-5	CSASPERGTLEGLQETQYF
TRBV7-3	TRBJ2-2	CASSLYGQGQGLFF
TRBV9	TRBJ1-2	CASSARGDRVYGYTF
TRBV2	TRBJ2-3	CASSRVREQAPDSGYF
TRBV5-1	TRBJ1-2	CASSFRQGADDGYTF
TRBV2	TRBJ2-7	CASRYRTGVSYEQYF
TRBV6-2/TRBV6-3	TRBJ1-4	CASASEGGVSEKLFF
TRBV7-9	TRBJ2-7	CASSFGVENTEAFQYF
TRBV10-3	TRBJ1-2	CAIRFQESGYGYTF
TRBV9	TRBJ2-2	CASSVALSTGELFF
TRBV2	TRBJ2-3	CASSRGLSTYTQYF
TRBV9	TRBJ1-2	CASSERGTSGGDTF
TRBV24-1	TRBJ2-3	CATSGTSGDTQYF
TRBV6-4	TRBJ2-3	CASSPGTSGGTDTQYF
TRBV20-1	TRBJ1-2	CSAGGTGWGYTF
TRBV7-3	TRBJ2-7	CASSLISGANVLTYF
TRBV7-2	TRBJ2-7	CASSLPGERGEQYF
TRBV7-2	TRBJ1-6	CASTVATGGSTHQF
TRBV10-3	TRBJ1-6	CAISPTIQGGNSPLHF
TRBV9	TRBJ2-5	CASSADHRNTEAF
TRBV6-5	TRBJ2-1	CATGRSRNNEQFF
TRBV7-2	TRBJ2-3	CASSLAETQYLGPQYF
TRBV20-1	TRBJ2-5	CSARGGWTSGGTAGLETQYF
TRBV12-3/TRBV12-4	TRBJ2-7	CDSSFYICSAYPGGSLRSYEQYF
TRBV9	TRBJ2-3	CASSDVGFDIIHPF
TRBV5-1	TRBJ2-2	CASSLGQGRKLFF
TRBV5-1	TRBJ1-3	CASSLEGGSGNTIYF
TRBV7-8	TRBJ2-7	CASSSSWLGYEQYF
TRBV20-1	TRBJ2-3	CSGITGQGSYTQYF
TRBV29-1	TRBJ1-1	CSALRGWTGEAFF
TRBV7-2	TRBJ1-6	CASSRPPGRDRDNSPLHF
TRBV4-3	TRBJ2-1	CASSQYRGLAGMYNEQFF
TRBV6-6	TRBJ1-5	CASSYGSDQPQHF
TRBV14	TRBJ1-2	CASSQGAYGYTF
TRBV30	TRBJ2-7	CALVQPDRYEQYF
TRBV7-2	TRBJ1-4	CASSLLAGNNELFF
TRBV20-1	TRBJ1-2	CSARELIGKHGYTF
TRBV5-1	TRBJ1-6	CASSLSATDSSPLHF